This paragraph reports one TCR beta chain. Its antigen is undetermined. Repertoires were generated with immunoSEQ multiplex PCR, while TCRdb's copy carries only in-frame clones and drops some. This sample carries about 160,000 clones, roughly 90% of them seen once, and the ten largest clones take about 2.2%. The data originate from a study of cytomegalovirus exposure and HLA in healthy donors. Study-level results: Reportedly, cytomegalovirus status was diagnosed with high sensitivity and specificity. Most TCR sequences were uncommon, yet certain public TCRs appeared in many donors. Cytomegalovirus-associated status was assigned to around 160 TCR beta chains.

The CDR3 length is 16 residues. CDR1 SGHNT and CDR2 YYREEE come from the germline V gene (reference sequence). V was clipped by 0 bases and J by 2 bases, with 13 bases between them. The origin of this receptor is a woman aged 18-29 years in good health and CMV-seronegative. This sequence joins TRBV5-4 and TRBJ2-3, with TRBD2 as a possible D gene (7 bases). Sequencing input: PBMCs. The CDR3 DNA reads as TGTGCCAGCAGCTTGGTCAGGGGAGGGGCCACAGATACGCAGTATTTT. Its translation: CASSLVRGGATDTQYF.